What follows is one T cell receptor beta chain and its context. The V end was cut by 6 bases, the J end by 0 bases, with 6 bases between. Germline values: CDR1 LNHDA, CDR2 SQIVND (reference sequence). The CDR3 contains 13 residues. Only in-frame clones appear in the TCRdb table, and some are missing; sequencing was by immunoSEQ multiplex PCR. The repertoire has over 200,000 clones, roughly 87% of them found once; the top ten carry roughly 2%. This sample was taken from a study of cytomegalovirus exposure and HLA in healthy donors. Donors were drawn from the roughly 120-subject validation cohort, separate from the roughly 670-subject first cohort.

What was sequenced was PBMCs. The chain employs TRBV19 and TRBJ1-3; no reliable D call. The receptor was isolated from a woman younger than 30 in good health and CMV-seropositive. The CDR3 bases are TGTGCCAGTAGCCCCTCCTCTGGAAACACCATATATTTT. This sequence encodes CASSPSSGNTIYF.